This passage covers 17 T cell receptor beta chains from one sample sequenced in a study of a mutant IDH1 vaccine in newly diagnosed glioma. Time point noted: week 11, during vaccination. A 20-mer mutant IDH1 peptide at 300 ug was injected subcutaneously with topical imiquimod. TCRdb's copy holds only in-frame clones and misses some; the assay was immunoSEQ multiplex PCR. The data hold tens of thousands of clones, with 75% to 90% observed a single time. Their recognized antigens are unknown. The specimen was PBMCs, collected from a glioma patient whose treatment included an IDH1 peptide vaccine. These receptors came from a man aged 50 to 59 with glioma.

The chain joins TRBV19 to TRBJ1-2, with D possibly matching TRBD1 (5 bases). V shed 7 bases and J shed 7 bases, with 13 bases lying between them. This CDR3 has 12 amino acids. CDR1 and CDR2 from the germline V gene are LNHDA and SQIVND (reference sequence). CDR3 DNA: TGTGCCAGTACCGGGACTGGTTCTGGCTACACCTTC. Its protein is CASTGTGSGYTF. Combining the CDR3 with reference TRBV19 and TRBJ1-2 gives the whole variable domain DGGITQSPKYLFRKEGQNVTLSCEQNLNHDAMYWYRQDPGQGLRLIYYSQIVNDFQKGDIAEGYSVSREKKESFPLTVTSAQKNPTAFYLCASTGTGSGYTFGSGTRLTVV.

This clone was found once. Other nucleotide sequences in the sample specify the same CDR3. This chain links TRBV7-9 with TRBJ2-7, with D hard to call. CDR3 size: 13 residues. Trimming took 5 bases from V and 6 from J, leaving 14 bases between them. The germline CDR1 and CDR2 sequences are SEHNR and FQNEAQ (reference sequence). CDR3 DNA sequence: TGTGCCAGCAGCCTCGCAGGATCAGGCGAGCAGTACTTC. This translates into CASSLAGSGEQYF.

This chain links TRBV28 with TRBJ2-4; D gene uncertain. Trimming removed 2 bases from V and 6 bases from J, with 11 bases in between. Germline CDR1 and CDR2: MDHEN and SYDVKM. The CDR3 sequence is 14 residues long. CDR3 in amino acids: CASSLHVQRNIQYF. The CDR3 bases are TGTGCCAGCAGTTTACATGTACAGAGAAACATTCAGTACTTC.

V gene TRBV7-6 combines with J gene TRBJ2-7; TRBD2 aligns across 10 bases. Germline CDR1 reads SGHVS; CDR2 reads FNYEAQ. The CDR3 consists of 15 residues. Unmatched junction bases numbered 2, after V lost 3 bases and J lost 0 bases. The CDR3 spells CASSFSSGSSYEQYF. The CDR3 DNA is TGTGCCAGCAGCTTCTCTAGCGGGAGCTCCTACGAGCAGTACTTC.

The chain has TRBV5-6 and TRBJ1-2; D call uncertain. The V end lost 4 bases, the J end lost 6 bases, and 13 bases lay between the germline ends. Germline values: CDR1 SGHDT, CDR2 YYEEEE. This CDR3 is 13 amino acids long. The CDR3 DNA reads TGTGCCAGCAGCCGCCGCCAGGACCATGGCTACACCTTC. This sequence encodes CASSRRQDHGYTF. The complete variable domain, with remaining parts taken from reference TRBV5-6 and TRBJ1-2, reads DAGVTQSPTHLIKTRGQQVTLRCSPKSGHDTVSWYQQALGQGPQFIFQYYEEEERQRGNFPDRFSGHQFPNYSSELNVNALLLGDSALYLCASSRRQDHGYTFGSGTRLTVV.

This chain uses TRBV2 with TRBJ2-1; TRBD2 is a possible D gene (6 bases). CDR1 SNHLY and CDR2 FYNNEI come from the germline V gene. This CDR3 is 13 amino acids long. V was pared by 11 bases and J by 4 bases, with 15 bases between. CDR3 sequence: CAGGPGLYNEQFF. DNA of the CDR3: TGTGCCGGCGGACCGGGACTTTACAATGAGCAGTTCTTC. Together with reference TRBV2 and TRBJ2-1, the CDR3 gives the full variable domain: EPEVTQTPSHQVTQMGQEVILRCVPISNHLYFYWYRQILGQKVEFLVSFYNNEISEKSEIFDDQFSVERPDGSNFTLKIRSTKLEDSAMYFCAGGPGLYNEQFFGPGTRLTVL.

The chain is built from TRBV7-2 and TRBJ1-1; the D gene is possibly TRBD1 (6 bases). The CDR3 loop spans 15 amino acids. Between the trimmed V and J ends, which lost 6 bases and 4 bases, there was a span of 18 bases. CDR1 and CDR2 (germline): SGHTA, FQGNSA. The CDR3 DNA is TGTGCCAGCAGAATGGACAGTTCTACCGTCACTGAAGCTTTCTTT. It translates to CASRMDSSTVTEAFF.

CDR3 bases: TGCAGCGGCGAGACAGGGGACGGCTACACCTTC. As protein: CSGETGDGYTF. The chain employs TRBV29-1 and TRBJ1-2; 8 bases map to TRBD1. From germline, CDR1 is SQVTM and CDR2 ANQGSEA. Trimming removed 7 bases from V and 8 bases from J; junction bases left unmatched: 6. The CDR3 covers 11 residues.

This chain joins TRBV13 and TRBJ2-7; D remains unclear. V was clipped by 0 bases and J by 4 bases, with 10 bases between them. This CDR3 has 14 amino acids. The germline CDR1 and CDR2 sequences are PRHDT and FYEKMQ (reference sequence). CDR3 nucleotide sequence: TGTGCCAGCAGCTTAGGAAGAGGCAGGTACGAGCAGTACTTC. Translating it yields CASSLGRGRYEQYF.

The chain recombines TRBV13 with TRBJ2-1; 12 bases fit TRBD2. Germline V lookup: CDR1 PRHDT, CDR2 FYEKMQ (reference sequence). The CDR3 runs to 16 residues. Losses at the gene ends were 4 bases for V and 12 bases for J; bases not matched to a gene: 13. The CDR3 sequence: CASSYYWTSGAPGQFF. The CDR3 DNA reads TGTGCCAGCAGCTACTACTGGACTAGCGGGGCGCCCGGGCAGTTCTTC.

This clone was seen a few times. The chain carries TRBV29-1 and TRBJ1-1, with D tentatively TRBD1 (6 bases). V lost 7 bases, J lost 7 bases, and 13 bases lay in between. The germline V gene has CDR1 SQVTM and CDR2 ANQGSEA. The CDR3 consists of 11 residues. This chain's CDR3 is CSAIQGLEAFF. CDR3 in DNA: TGCAGCGCGATACAGGGACTTGAAGCTTTCTTT.

The rearrangement links TRBV29-1 to TRBJ2-1; 7 positions match TRBD1. Germline CDR1 reads SQVTM; CDR2 reads ANQGSEA. The CDR3 runs 12 residues. Trimming cost V 4 bases and J 4 bases; bases outside gene matches: 1. The CDR3 DNA sequence: TGCAGCGTTGCGGGACAGTACAATGAGCAGTTCTTC. Encoded protein: CSVAGQYNEQFF.

The chain recombines TRBV19 with TRBJ1-1; 8 nucleotides match TRBD1. The germline V gene has CDR1 LNHDA and CDR2 SQIVND (reference sequence). The CDR3 is 14 residues long. The trim removed 5 bases at V and 3 bases at J, leaving 5 bases unmatched. The CDR3: CASSGAGGDTEAFF. CDR3 nucleotides: TGTGCCAGTAGTGGGGCAGGGGGCGACACTGAAGCTTTCTTT.

The rearrangement joins TRBV11-1 to TRBJ2-7; D could derive from TRBD1 or TRBD2 (5 bases each). CDR3 size: 16 residues. CDR1 is SGHAT and CDR2 is FQDESV in the germline V gene (reference sequence). With 4 bases removed from V and 1 base from J, the gap between germline ends came to 17 bases. CDR3 protein: CASSSRVGRGSYEQYF. The CDR3 DNA sequence: TGTGCCAGCAGCTCCAGGGTGGGGCGCGGGTCCTACGAGCAGTACTTC.

The gene calls are TRBV19 and TRBJ2-3, with no clear D. Trimming shortened V by 3 bases and J by 6 bases, and 4 bases separated the two germline ends. CDR3 length: 11 residues. Germline V gene data show CDR1 as LNHDA and CDR2 as SQIVND (reference sequence). The chain's CDR3 is CASSIMDTQYF. As DNA, the CDR3 is TGTGCCAGTAGTATTATGGATACGCAGTATTTT.

The chain recombines TRBV29-1 with TRBJ2-7, with 13 bases lining up with TRBD2. V gave up 6 bases and J gave up 2 bases; unmatched junction bases: 4. CDR3 length equals 14 residues. Per germline, CDR1 SQVTM and CDR2 ANQGSEA. The CDR3 DNA reads as TGCAGCGTCGCGGGACTAGCGGGAACCTACGAGCAGTACTTC. Translation gives CSVAGLAGTYEQYF.

This clone has a single count. The genes are TRBV4-1 and TRBJ2-1; no reliable D call. CDR1 is MGHRA and CDR2 is YSYEKL in the germline V gene. The CDR3 has 15 residues. The ends were cut back, 2 bases at V and 0 bases at J, with 8 bases in the middle. CDR3 DNA sequence: TGCGCCAGCAGCCAAAAGAAGGGCTCCTACAATGAGCAGTTCTTC. Its protein product is CASSQKKGSYNEQFF.